Below are 14 T cell receptor beta chains sequenced from a single sample in a study of cytomegalovirus exposure and HLA in healthy donors. This PCR relied on a set of 60 Vbeta primers and 13 Jbeta primers. The assay was immunoSEQ multiplex PCR, and TCRdb's table has in-frame clones only and misses some. The data hold some 150,000 clones, with 80% observed a single time. Sample: PBMCs. Receptor source: a man aged 40-49 years in good health and CMV-seropositive.

The chain is built from TRBV6-6 and TRBJ1-6, with D tentatively TRBD1 (5 bases). V was clipped by 4 bases and J by 7 bases, with 14 bases between them. Germline V lookup: CDR1 MNHNY, CDR2 SVGAGI (reference sequence). CDR3 size: 15 residues. The CDR3 sequence is CASSLRDGGNSPLHF. CDR3 nucleotides: TGTGCCAGCAGTTTAAGGGACGGAGGGAATTCACCCCTCCACTTT.

The chain employs TRBV5-1 and TRBJ1-1; D call uncertain. Trimming took 6 bases from V and 3 from J, leaving 15 bases between them. This CDR3 contains 14 residues. The germline V gene has CDR1 SGHRS and CDR2 YFSETQ. The CDR3 region is CASTKSSRDTEAFF. The CDR3 nucleotides are TGCGCCAGCACCAAGTCCTCCCGGGACACTGAAGCTTTCTTT.

V gene TRBV19 combines with J gene TRBJ2-7, with TRBD2 identical over 7 bases. Germline values: CDR1 LNHDA, CDR2 SQIVND (reference sequence). The CDR3 is made up of 16 amino acids. V trimming: 1 base; J trimming: 1 base; junction bases outside the gene matches: 7. CDR3 DNA: TGTGCCAGTAGTATAGCGTGGGGGGGATCATCCTACGAGCAGTACTTC. It specifies CASSIAWGGSSYEQYF.

This sequence joins TRBV10-3 and TRBJ1-1; 12 bases map to TRBD1. J was trimmed by 3 bases and V by 2 bases; bases with no gene match: 4. The CDR3 has 16 amino acids. CDR1 and CDR2 (germline): ENHRY, SYGVKD. CDR3 amino acids: CAISERDRGPDTEAFF. In nucleotides, the CDR3 is TGTGCCATCAGTGAGAGGGACAGGGGGCCAGACACTGAAGCTTTCTTT.

The chain couples TRBV11-3 to TRBJ2-3; D perhaps matches TRBD2 (6 bases). The CDR3 totals 16 residues. Trimming removed 7 bases from V and 2 bases from J, with 19 bases in between. Germline V CDR1 and CDR2: SGHNT, YENEEA. The CDR3 sequence: CASTPLVGGFTDTQYF. Written as DNA, the CDR3 is TGTGCCAGCACCCCCTTAGTGGGAGGATTCACAGATACGCAGTATTTT.

The CDR3 bases are TGTGCCAGCAGCCTTTGGATCGGGGACACTGAAGCTTTCTTT. As protein: CASSLWIGDTEAFF. V and J are TRBV4-2 and TRBJ1-1; no clear D. This CDR3 comprises 14 residues. Trimming removed 4 bases at V and 3 bases at J, with 12 bases between. CDR1 and CDR2 (germline): LGHNA, YNFKEQ.

Concerning this clone: A junction boundary mismatches the germline segment, possibly from a read error. This chain connects TRBV7-9 to TRBJ1-1; TRBD1 matches 9 bases. This CDR3 spans 17 amino acids. CDR1 and CDR2 (germline): SEHNR, FQNEAQ (reference sequence). The CDR3 region has the DNA TGTTCCAGCAGCCCTAGCTCCCTGGGACAGGGTACCACTGAAGCTTTCTTT. This sequence encodes CSSSPSSLGQGTTEAFF.

The chain couples TRBV7-9 to TRBJ1-6; D might be TRBD1 (5 bases). The V gene lost 8 bases and the J gene lost 4 bases, with 9 bases spanning the gap. The CDR3 extends over 13 amino acids. CDR1 SEHNR and CDR2 FQNEAQ come from the germline V gene (reference sequence). CDR3 DNA sequence: TGTGCCAGCGGGGCAGCGTATAATTCACCCCTCCACTTT. Protein sequence: CASGAAYNSPLHF.

The CDR3 DNA is TGTGCCAGCAGTGAAGCCGGCGGGCGTGGAAACACCATATATTTT. It encodes CASSEAGGRGNTIYF. The chain recombines TRBV6-1 with TRBJ1-3; D call uncertain. Germline loops: CDR1 MNHNS, CDR2 SASEGT. The CDR3 runs to 15 residues. Trimming cost V 0 bases and J 3 bases, with 9 bases left between them.

This chain uses TRBV6-5 with TRBJ2-1; TRBD2 matches at 10 bases. The V gene end was trimmed by 8 bases and the J gene end by 7 bases; junction bases not matched to a gene: 8. Germline-derived CDR1 and CDR2 are MNHEY and SVGAGI. The CDR3 covers 14 residues. The CDR3: CASAGLAEWNEQFF. The CDR3 DNA follows: TGTGCCAGCGCAGGACTAGCGGAGTGGAATGAGCAGTTCTTC.

This chain connects TRBV7-9 to TRBJ2-5, with 10 bases aligning to TRBD1. Germline V lookup: CDR1 SEHNR, CDR2 FQNEAQ (reference sequence). The CDR3 consists of 15 residues. The V segment lost 4 bases and the J segment 3 bases; nucleotides outside the gene matches: 5. Here the CDR3 reads CASSSFGTGEETQYF. As DNA, the CDR3 is TGTGCCAGCAGCTCGTTCGGGACAGGGGAAGAGACCCAGTACTTC.

This sequence joins TRBV19 and TRBJ2-1; TRBD2 agrees at 8 bases. Germline lookup yields CDR1 LNHDA and CDR2 SQIVND (reference sequence). Trimming removed 5 bases from V and 9 bases from J; junction bases left unmatched: 12. This CDR3 contains 15 residues. CDR3 nucleotides: TGTGCCAGTAGTGTTTCGGGACTAGGTCAAGGTGAGCAGTTCTTC. Residues: CASSVSGLGQGEQFF.

The rearrangement uses TRBV27 and TRBJ1-6; D is possibly TRBD1 (5 bases). Trimming shortened V by 5 bases and J by 6 bases, and 8 bases separated the two germline ends. The germline CDR1 and CDR2 sequences are MNHEY and SMNVEV (reference sequence). The CDR3 length is 13 residues. CDR3 sequence reads: CASSQTANSPLHF. CDR3 nucleotides: TGTGCCAGCAGTCAGACAGCTAATTCACCCCTCCACTTT.

The chain links TRBV7-6 to TRBJ2-6, with a tentative D call TRBD2 (5 bases). Trimming pared 0 bases from V and 0 bases from J, leaving 9 bases between. CDR3 length equals 17 residues. Germline values: CDR1 SGHVS, CDR2 FNYEAQ. The CDR3 bases are TGTGCCAGCAGCTTAGCTAGCGTTCACTCTGGGGCCAACGTCCTGACTTTC. This translates into CASSLASVHSGANVLTF.